Listed here are 10 T cell receptor beta chains from one sample, sequenced in a study of T cell repertoires in cytomegalovirus infection. TCRdb called the reads again in MiXCR, with one record for every CDR3 protein. The repertoire holds a few hundred thousand distinct CDR3 sequences, with under 20% as singletons. Sample: PBMCs. Receptors originate from a human donor in good health (CMV status not recorded). Some clones in this sample may be carry-over from other donors' samples.

This clonotype was detected ten times or more. The CDR3 nucleotides read TGTGCCAGCAGACTAGGCGATGAGCAGTTCTTC. This sequence encodes CASRLGDEQFF. The chain is built from TRBV7-8 and TRBJ2-1, with a possible D match to TRBD2 (5 bases). Germline-derived CDR1 and CDR2 are SGHVS and FQNEAQ. The CDR3 is made up of 11 amino acids. Trimming removed 6 bases at V and 8 bases at J, with 8 bases between.

This clonotype has a count of ten or more. DNA for the CDR3: TGTGCCAGCACGAGTCTGGGGGGAAGCAATCAGCCCCAGCATTTT. Translating gives CASTSLGGSNQPQHF. This chain joins TRBV12-3 or TRBV12-4 and TRBJ1-5; a possible D gene is TRBD1 (5 bases). The germline V and J ends were trimmed by 7 bases and 1 base, with 14 bases remaining between them. The CDR3 sequence is 15 residues long.

The sample holds many counts of this clonotype. The rearrangement uses TRBV7-8 and TRBJ2-1; 9 nucleotides match TRBD1. CDR1 is SGHVS, CDR2 FQNEAQ, per germline. The CDR3 is made up of 14 amino acids. V was pared by 5 bases and J by 7 bases, with 6 bases of the junction left unmatched. This chain's CDR3 is CASSRRDRVNEQFF. CDR3 in DNA: TGTGCCAGCAGCCGACGGGACAGGGTAAATGAGCAGTTCTTC.

This clonotype was recorded a few times. The chain uses TRBV28 and TRBJ2-7, with 7 bases that match TRBD1. The CDR3 spans 15 residues. Looked up from germline, CDR1 is MDHEN and CDR2 is SYDVKM. V lost 4 bases to trimming and J lost 2 bases; unmatched junction nucleotides: 8. CDR3 coding DNA: TGTGCCAGCAGTTCCTTTGACAGGGCTCCCTACGAGCAGTACTTC. Amino acid sequence: CASSSFDRAPYEQYF.

V and J are TRBV14 and TRBJ1-1; D call uncertain. Germline-derived CDR1 and CDR2 are SGHDN and FVKESK. V was clipped by 1 base and J by 6 bases, with 9 bases between them. CDR3 size: 13 residues. The CDR3 DNA is TGTGCCAGCAGCCAAGGGCTTTTCTCTGAAGCTTTCTTT. Translation gives CASSQGLFSEAFF.

This clonotype has just one count. The rearrangement uses TRBV7-3 and TRBJ1-4; TRBD1 matches 7 bases. After removal of 7 bases from V and 5 bases from J, the junction contained 13 bases not matched to a gene. The germline gives CDR1 SGHTA, CDR2 FQGTGA. CDR3 length: 16 amino acids. The CDR3 here is CASNPGLTGTNEKLFF. The CDR3 nucleotides read TGTGCCAGCAACCCGGGCTTGACAGGGACAAATGAAAAACTGTTTTTT.

The chain links TRBV15 to TRBJ2-3, with D hard to call. V dropped 1 base and J dropped 1 base, with 9 bases sitting between them. CDR3 size: 15 residues. From germline, CDR1 is LNHNV and CDR2 YYDKDF (reference sequence). The CDR3 reads CATSRGGSGTDTQYF. For the CDR3, the DNA is TGTGCCACCAGCAGAGGAGGAAGTGGCACAGATACGCAGTATTTT.

V is TRBV20-1 and J is TRBJ1-5; possible D gene TRBD1, 5 bases. CDR1 and CDR2 from the germline V gene are DFQATT and SNEGSKA (reference sequence). Trimming cost V 0 bases and J 2 bases, with 17 bases left between them. CDR3 length: 17 residues. CDR3 nucleotide sequence: TGCAGTGCTAGAGATCGCCGGGGGGGTTTGGGCAATCAGCCCCAGCATTTT. Translated: CSARDRRGGLGNQPQHF.

This clonotype has only a few counts. The J gene is TRBJ2-5, the V gene TRBV11-2; TRBD2 aligns across 11 bases. Per germline, CDR1 SGHAT and CDR2 FQNNGV. Germline trimming cut 5 bases from V and 4 bases from J; bases unmatched to any gene: 6. CDR3 size: 15 residues. Written as DNA, the CDR3 is TGTGCCAGCAGCCCCTCCGGGACTAGCGGAGAGACCCAGTACTTC. This translates into CASSPSGTSGETQYF.

This clonotype was counted many times. This chain uses TRBV6-6 with TRBJ2-7, with 11 bases that match TRBD2. The length of the CDR3 is 17 residues. Per germline, CDR1 MNHNY and CDR2 SVGAGI (reference sequence). The V gene end was trimmed by 2 bases and the J gene end by 2 bases; junction bases not matched to a gene: 8. CDR3 sequence: CASSYRSSGGTTYEQYF. The CDR3 coding sequence is TGTGCCAGCAGTTACAGGTCTAGCGGGGGGACTACCTACGAGCAGTACTTC.